Listed here are 18 T cell receptor beta chains from one sample, sequenced in a study of cytomegalovirus exposure and HLA in healthy donors. Sequencing used immunoSEQ multiplex PCR; TCRdb keeps in-frame clones, though not all of them. Here the sample spans 80,000 to 100,000 clones, about 90% being singletons. Input material: PBMCs. The receptors stem from a man between 18 and 35 years old in good health and CMV-seropositive.

The V and J genes are TRBV19 and TRBJ2-1; no definite D call. The V end lost 3 bases, the J end lost 6 bases, and 12 bases lay between the germline ends. The CDR3 sequence is 14 residues long. CDR1 is LNHDA and CDR2 is SQIVND in the germline V gene (reference sequence). CDR3 loop: CASSIGGARNEQFF. The CDR3 region has the DNA TGTGCCAGTAGTATTGGTGGAGCGCGCAATGAGCAGTTCTTC.

V is TRBV18 and J is TRBJ2-4; D is possibly TRBD2 (6 bases). Trimming shortened V by 2 bases and J by 0 bases, and 14 bases separated the two germline ends. This CDR3 has 17 amino acids. The germline CDR1 and CDR2 sequences are KGHSH and LQKENI. Here the CDR3 reads CASSPTLLGGAKNIQYF. The CDR3 bases are TGTGCCAGCTCACCAACCCTCCTGGGGGGAGCCAAAAACATTCAGTACTTC. Full variable domain (outside the CDR3, taken from reference TRBV18 and TRBJ2-4): NAGVMQNPRHLVRRRGQEARLRCSPMKGHSHVYWYRQLPEEGLKFMVYLQKENIIDESGMPKERFSAEFPKEGPSILRIQQVVRGDSAAYFCASSPTLLGGAKNIQYFGAGTRLSVL.

The gene calls are TRBV28 and TRBJ1-1; 7 nucleotides match TRBD1. Germline CDR1 MDHEN, CDR2 SYDVKM. The V and J ends lost 1 base and 1 base, in that order; junction bases with no gene match: 3. The CDR3 is 15 residues long. The CDR3 DNA reads as TGTGCCAGCAGTTTATCGGCAGGGGGGAACACTGAAGCTTTCTTT. Protein: CASSLSAGGNTEAFF.

The chain couples TRBV5-1 to TRBJ2-7, with TRBD2 matching 9 bases. Per the germline V gene, CDR1 is SGHRS and CDR2 is YFSETQ. This CDR3 region has 16 residues. Germline trimming cut 4 bases from V and 1 base from J; bases unmatched to any gene: 9. For the CDR3, the DNA is TGCGCCAGCAGCCCAGCCTCTCTAGCGGGATCCTACGAGCAGTACTTC. Protein sequence: CASSPASLAGSYEQYF.

This sequence joins TRBV4-2 and TRBJ2-3, with D tentatively TRBD2 (6 bases). This CDR3 region has 16 residues. V was shortened by 2 bases and J by 3 bases, with 15 bases between the two germline ends. In germline, CDR1 is LGHNA, CDR2 YNFKEQ. CDR3 residues: CASSQRSGEWTDTQYF. CDR3 nucleotide sequence: TGTGCCAGCAGCCAAAGATCGGGGGAGTGGACAGATACGCAGTATTTT.

The chain uses TRBV28 and TRBJ2-7; 7 bases match TRBD1. The germline gives CDR1 MDHEN, CDR2 SYDVKM. V shed 4 bases, J shed 0 bases, and the junction held 9 bases outside the gene matches. CDR3 size: 16 residues. The CDR3 DNA reads as TGTGCCAGCAGTTCCCCCGGGACAGAAGACTCCTACGAGCAGTACTTC. This encodes CASSSPGTEDSYEQYF.

V usage is TRBV5-1 and J usage is TRBJ1-5; the match to TRBD1 covers 7 bases. The CDR3 is 14 amino acids. The germline gives CDR1 SGHRS, CDR2 YFSETQ. With 2 bases clipped from V and 2 bases from J, the junction kept 1 base outside the gene matches. CDR3 in amino acids: CASSLTGGNQPQHF. The CDR3 DNA follows: TGCGCCAGCAGCTTAACAGGGGGCAATCAGCCCCAGCATTTT. The whole variable domain, filled in from reference TRBV5-1 and TRBJ1-5, reads KAGVTQTPRYLIKTRGQQVTLSCSPISGHRSVSWYQQTPGQGLQFLFEYFSETQRNKGNFPGRFSGRQFSNSRSEMNVSTLELGDSALYLCASSLTGGNQPQHFGDGTRLSIL.

The chain has TRBV10-3 and TRBJ2-7; 7 positions match TRBD1. The CDR3 sequence is 15 residues long. In germline, CDR1 is ENHRY, CDR2 SYGVKD. V shed 0 bases, J shed 4 bases, and the junction held 6 bases outside the gene matches. The CDR3 sequence is CAISESTGRLYEQYF. In DNA form, the CDR3 reads TGTGCCATCAGTGAGTCGACAGGGAGACTTTACGAGCAGTACTTC.

The V call is TRBV5-1, the J call TRBJ2-3; D gene ambiguous. Germline CDR1 SGHRS, CDR2 YFSETQ. V was pared by 7 bases and J by 4 bases, with 28 bases between. This CDR3 contains 18 residues. The chain's CDR3 is CASSPLARLLFNPDTQYF. The CDR3 region has the DNA TGCGCCAGCTCACCACTTGCACGCCTACTTTTTAATCCAGATACGCAGTATTTT.

The rearrangement joins TRBV11-2 to TRBJ2-3; 8 bases agree with TRBD2. Unmatched junction bases numbered 10, after V lost 0 bases and J lost 5 bases. CDR3 length equals 17 residues. CDR1 and CDR2 (germline): SGHAT, FQNNGV. CDR3 bases: TGTGCCAGCAGCTTAGATTTTAGGAGCGGGGGAAGAGATACGCAGTATTTT. Its protein product is CASSLDFRSGGRDTQYF.

The rearrangement joins TRBV5-5 to TRBJ1-1; 8 bases match TRBD1. Looked up from germline, CDR1 is SGHKS and CDR2 is YYEKEE (reference sequence). V was clipped by 2 bases and J by 1 base; unmatched bases: 4. This CDR3 comprises 15 residues. DNA for the CDR3: TGTGCCAGCAGCTTCGGACAGGGAGGGAACACTGAAGCTTTCTTT. As protein: CASSFGQGGNTEAFF. Full variable domain (remainder filled in from reference TRBV5-5 and TRBJ1-1): DAGVTQSPTHLIKTRGQQVTLRCSPISGHKSVSWYQQVLGQGPQFIFQYYEKEERGRGNFPDRFSARQFPNYSSELNVNALLLGDSALYLCASSFGQGGNTEAFFGQGTRLTVV.

The chain combines TRBV19 with TRBJ2-7; D possibly corresponds to TRBD1 (5 bases). CDR1 is LNHDA and CDR2 is SQIVND in the germline V gene (reference sequence). This CDR3 has 15 residues. The V and J ends lost 7 bases and 0 bases respectively, with 16 bases between them. The CDR3 DNA follows: TGTGCCAGTAAACGCCCCAGGACACACTCCTACGAGCAGTACTTC. It is translated as CASKRPRTHSYEQYF.

The chain is built from TRBV19 and TRBJ2-3; 7 bases line up with TRBD1. With 5 bases clipped from V and 4 bases from J, the junction kept 6 bases outside the gene matches. The germline V gene has CDR1 LNHDA and CDR2 SQIVND (reference sequence). The CDR3 runs 14 residues. This CDR3 is CASSQQGYPDTQYF. The CDR3 nucleotides read TGTGCCAGTAGTCAACAGGGGTATCCAGATACGCAGTATTTT.

The rearrangement links TRBV15 to TRBJ1-2, with D tentatively TRBD1 (6 bases). The CDR3 is 13 amino acids. Germline CDR1 LNHNV, CDR2 YYDKDF (reference sequence). Deletions cut 5 bases from V and 2 bases from J, with 9 bases between. Here the CDR3 reads CATSHGQNYGYTF. For the CDR3, the DNA is TGTGCCACCAGCCACGGACAGAACTATGGCTACACCTTC.

This clone was seen a single time. V usage is TRBV29-1 and J usage is TRBJ1-2; D gene unclear. The CDR3 runs 11 residues. Germline CDR1 SQVTM, CDR2 ANQGSEA. Trimming shortened V by 1 base and J by 8 bases, and 8 bases separated the two germline ends. CDR3 sequence: CSVEVEGGYTF. In DNA, the CDR3 is TGCAGCGTTGAAGTTGAGGGAGGCTACACCTTC.

The sample holds one count of this clone. The CDR3 nucleotides read TGTGCCAGCAGTGATATGGGAGCGGGAGCAGATACGCAGTATTTT. It translates to CASSDMGAGADTQYF. The rearrangement joins TRBV2 to TRBJ2-3; 8 bases are shared with TRBD2. Germline V lookup: CDR1 SNHLY, CDR2 FYNNEI. The CDR3 spans 15 residues. The V gene end was trimmed by 3 bases and the J gene end by 4 bases; junction bases not matched to a gene: 6.

The chain has TRBV7-6 and TRBJ2-2; the D gene is possibly TRBD2 (6 bases). Germline V gene data show CDR1 as SGHVS and CDR2 as FNYEAQ. V shed 5 bases and J shed 4 bases, with 20 bases lying between them. This CDR3 region has 17 residues. This CDR3 reads CASSPFPGDGGTGELFF. In nucleotides, the CDR3 is TGTGCCAGCAGCCCCTTCCCGGGGGACGGCGGCACCGGGGAGCTGTTTTTT.

This chain uses TRBV6-5 with TRBJ1-1; D unresolved. The germline V and J ends were trimmed by 1 base and 5 bases, with 11 bases remaining between them. The CDR3 is 14 amino acids. Germline-derived CDR1 and CDR2 are MNHEY and SVGAGI. CDR3 DNA sequence: TGTGCCAGCAGTTACTTCGGGGTTAGGACTGAAGCTTTCTTT. Residues: CASSYFGVRTEAFF.